Listed below are T cell receptor beta chains from one sample, sequenced in a study of breast tumors, draining lymph nodes, adjacent tissues. MiXCR, run by TCRdb on the multiplex PCR reads, gives a single entry per CDR3 protein. The table shows about 130,000 distinct CDR3 sequences, with 21% occurring only once. The source material was axillary lymph node tissue. Every receptor here comes from a female donor with breast cancer. Some clones in this sample may be carry-over from other donors' samples. Each CDR3 is given with its conserved first and last residue. D genes are given only for firm matches. Clone size is given for some rows only: seen once, a few or many times, or a class if the clone is expanded.

J gene: TRBJ1-5
D gene: NA
V gene: TRBV19
clone size: NA
CDR3 DNA: TGTGCCAGTAGCATCCCCTCTGAGGGTCAGCCCCAGCATTTT
CDR3 protein: CASSIPSEGQPQHF

J gene: TRBJ2-5
D gene: NA
V gene: TRBV4-1
clone size: many
CDR3 DNA: TGCGCCAGCAGCCAAGTACAGGGAGAGACCCAGTACTTC
CDR3 protein: CASSQVQGETQYF

J gene: TRBJ2-3
D gene: NA
V gene: TRBV5-1
clone size: many
CDR3 DNA: TGCGCCAGCAGCCTGCACAGTCCTAGCACAGATACGCAGTATTTT
CDR3 protein: CASSLHSPSTDTQYF

J gene: TRBJ2-5
D gene: TRBD2
V gene: TRBV11-3
clone size: many
CDR3 DNA: TGTGCCAGCAGCTCAAGGGAGGGCGAAGAGACCCAGTACTTC
CDR3 protein: CASSSREGEETQYF

J gene: TRBJ2-4
D gene: TRBD1
V gene: TRBV19
clone size: NA
CDR3 DNA: TGTGCCAGTAGTATAAGGGGGACAGATTTAAACATTCAGTACTTC
CDR3 protein: CASSIRGTDLNIQYF

J gene: TRBJ2-1
D gene: TRBD2
V gene: TRBV20-1
clone size: many
CDR3 DNA: TGCAGTGCTACCCTAGCGGGAGAAGATGAGCAGTTCTTC
CDR3 protein: CSATLAGEDEQFF

J gene: TRBJ1-3
D gene: TRBD1
V gene: TRBV9
clone size: NA
CDR3 DNA: TGTGCCAGCGGCAGAAGGGGACAGGGCGGGTTCACTGGAAACACCATATATTTT
CDR3 protein: CASGRRGQGGFTGNTIYF

J gene: TRBJ2-7
D gene: NA
V gene: TRBV2
clone size: many
CDR3 DNA: TGTGCCAGCACTTCGGACAGTTTAGCCTTCGACGAGCAGTACTTC
CDR3 protein: CASTSDSLAFDEQYF

J gene: TRBJ1-2
D gene: NA
V gene: TRBV30
clone size: many
CDR3 DNA: TGTGCCTCCTCGGAGGGATTAGGAGGCTACACCTTC
CDR3 protein: CASSEGLGGYTF

J gene: TRBJ2-7
D gene: TRBD1
V gene: TRBV7-8
clone size: many
CDR3 DNA: TGTGCCAGCAGCTTAGCTGGGACAGGGTCCTACGAGCAGTACTTC
CDR3 protein: CASSLAGTGSYEQYF

J gene: TRBJ1-2
D gene: TRBD1
V gene: TRBV5-4
clone size: many
CDR3 DNA: TGTGCCAGCAGCACTGGACAGGGTTACTATGGCTACACCTTC
CDR3 protein: CASSTGQGYYGYTF

J gene: TRBJ2-2
D gene: NA
V gene: TRBV19
clone size: many
CDR3 DNA: TGTGCCAGTAGTGGGGGGGCTCAACCAAGCACCGGGGAGCTGTTTTTT
CDR3 protein: CASSGGAQPSTGELFF

J gene: TRBJ2-1
D gene: TRBD2
V gene: TRBV18
clone size: few
CDR3 DNA: TGTGCCAGCTCCGGGACTAGGGGCTATGAGCAGTTCTTC
CDR3 protein: CASSGTRGYEQFF

J gene: TRBJ2-3
D gene: TRBD2
V gene: TRBV3-1
clone size: many
CDR3 DNA: TGTGCCAGCAGCCAAGTTTGGACTAGCGGGAGCACAGATACGCAGTATTTT
CDR3 protein: CASSQVWTSGSTDTQYF

J gene: TRBJ2-1
D gene: TRBD1
V gene: TRBV30
clone size: many
CDR3 DNA: TGTGCCTGGACCCGCGTTCAGGGGGCATCGCAGTTCTTC
CDR3 protein: CAWTRVQGASQFF

J gene: TRBJ2-7
D gene: TRBD1
V gene: TRBV7-9
clone size: many
CDR3 DNA: TGTGCCAGCAGCCCTCCAGGACAGGGGGCTAACGAGCAGTACTTC
CDR3 protein: CASSPPGQGANEQYF

J gene: TRBJ2-5
D gene: NA
V gene: TRBV24-1
clone size: many
CDR3 DNA: TGTGCCACCAGTGAGGGATGGGCAGAAGAGACCCAGTACTTC
CDR3 protein: CATSEGWAEETQYF

J gene: TRBJ2-2
D gene: NA
V gene: TRBV2
clone size: many
CDR3 DNA: TGTGCCAGCAGTGGGGAGGGGGTTGGGACCGGGGAGCTGTTTTTT
CDR3 protein: CASSGEGVGTGELFF

J gene: TRBJ2-7
D gene: NA
V gene: TRBV20-1
clone size: many
CDR3 DNA: TGCAGTGCTCCCGCGTATTTTGGTTCGGGAGCCTACGAGCAGTACTTC
CDR3 protein: CSAPAYFGSGAYEQYF

J gene: TRBJ2-1
D gene: TRBD2
V gene: TRBV24-1
clone size: many
CDR3 DNA: TGTGCCACCAGTGATGCGCGGGAGACCTACAATGAGCAGTTCTTC
CDR3 protein: CATSDARETYNEQFF

J gene: TRBJ2-7
D gene: NA
V gene: TRBV10-3
clone size: many
CDR3 DNA: TGTGCCTCCGGACCGGACGACTACGAGCAGTACTTC
CDR3 protein: CASGPDDYEQYF

J gene: TRBJ2-1
D gene: NA
V gene: TRBV10-3
clone size: many
CDR3 DNA: TGTGCCATCTCTCCCCGCGGGGACTCCTACAATGAGCAGTTCTTC
CDR3 protein: CAISPRGDSYNEQFF

J gene: TRBJ2-6
D gene: NA
V gene: TRBV9
clone size: many
CDR3 DNA: TGTGCCAGCAGCGGCCGGGACGCCGGCCGGGCCAACGTCCTGACTTTC
CDR3 protein: CASSGRDAGRANVLTF